This T cell receptor (beta chain) was sequenced for a study of blood T cell repertoires in COVID-19. V dropped 3 bases and J dropped 2 bases, with 7 bases sitting between them. The CDR3 is 14 residues long. The germline gives CDR1 SGHAT, CDR2 FQNNGV. Authors' data handling: How many nucleated cells were present was estimated from reference gene primer amplification. The method was immunoSEQ multiplex PCR; TCRdb's version includes in-frame clones alone and lacks a portion of them. Clone size and the V and J calls come from that table; the DNA yielded D and trimming. The data show roughly 220,000 clones, approximately 78% seen once.

The receptor was isolated from a woman over 75 with COVID-19, enrolled during active disease. The chain links TRBV11-2 to TRBJ2-2; a weak D match, TRBD2 (5 bases). Specimen: peripheral blood. The CDR3 DNA is TGTGCCAGCAGCTTCGGGGTTAACACCGGGGAGCTGTTTTTT. Translation gives CASSFGVNTGELFF.